This T cell receptor beta chain was obtained from a study of T cells after yellow fever vaccination. As for the study in general: In the case of low-cell-number fractions, SMART-Seq v4 Ultra Low Input was used for preparation. Study outcomes and limitations: At under 97% for CD4 and 70% to 90% for CD8, most primary-vaccination clones showed up again after the booster. FACS-sorted repertoires might harbor abundant contaminating clonotypes from the bulk population.

MiXCR was run by TCRdb on the 5' RACE reads, yielding one entry per CDR3 protein. The sample shows under 400,000 distinct CDR3 sequences, roughly an eighth of them seen only once. Of note for this clonotype: As yet, its antigen is unknown.

This TCR was recovered from a man aged 18 to 30 who received the YFV17D yellow fever vaccine. This specimen was CD4+ T cells sorted from PBMCs, taken 15 days after the yellow fever booster vaccination.

CDR3 sequence: CSGGTGNYGYTF. CDR3 in DNA: TGCAGCGGGGGGACAGGGAACTATGGCTACACCTTC. The chain couples TRBV29-1 to TRBJ1-2; 9 nucleotides agree with TRBD1. The V gene end was trimmed by 7 bases and the J gene end by 2 bases; junction bases not matched to a gene: 2. This CDR3 is 12 amino acids long. Germline V gene sequence: CDR1 SQVTM, CDR2 ANQGSEA.